Listed below are T cell receptor beta chains from one sample, sequenced in a study of T cell responses to AZD1222 COVID-19 vaccine. Clones were sequenced by immunoSEQ multiplex PCR, and TCRdb holds only the in-frame ones, with some missing. The repertoire holds some 200,000 clones, approximately 91% seen once, with nearly 1% in the top ten. The sequences come from peripheral blood, collected on day 0 of AZD1222 vaccination. The source is an adult in good health. CDR3s include the opening cysteine and the closing phenylalanine or tryptophan. The D gene is left open where the match is weak. Clone size is stated in some rows and not others, as once, few, many or a class when expanded.

TRBJ1-2,TRBV11-3,.,.,CASSLVAGDIEGYTF,TGTGCCAGCAGCTTAGTAGCCGGGGATATTGAAGGCTACACCTTC
TRBJ1-1,TRBV5-4,.,.,CASSQGRTNGEAFF,TGTGCCAGCAGCCAGGGACGGACGAACGGTGAAGCTTTCTTT
TRBJ1-5,TRBV5-8,.,.,CASSTGRLKVPQHF,TGTGCCAGCAGCACCGGACGGCTGAAGGTGCCCCAGCATTTT
TRBJ1-2,TRBV7-9,.,.,CASSWLGYTF,TGTGCCAGCAGCTGGCTTGGCTACACCTTC
TRBJ2-7,TRBV7-3,.,.,CASSLAPGSYEQYF,TGTGCCAGCAGCTTAGCCCCAGGGTCCTACGAGCAGTACTTC
TRBJ1-5,TRBV19,TRBD1,.,CASSIRGQQPQHF,TGTGCCAGTAGTATCAGGGGACAGCAGCCCCAGCATTTT
TRBJ1-2,TRBV2,TRBD1,few,CASRGDSPWYGYTF,TGTGCCAGCAGAGGGGACAGCCCTTGGTATGGCTACACCTTC
TRBJ2-7,TRBV23-1,.,.,CASSQSRRTPHTYEQYF,TGCGCCAGCAGTCAATCGAGACGGACACCCCACACCTACGAGCAGTACTTC
TRBJ2-1,TRBV19,TRBD2,.,CASIGLAGGIYEQFF,TGTGCCAGTATAGGTCTGGCGGGGGGGATATATGAGCAGTTCTTC
TRBJ2-5,TRBV6-2/TRBV6-3,.,.,CASSYRGLSETQYF,TGTGCCAGCAGTTACCGTGGGCTGTCGGAGACCCAGTACTTC
TRBJ2-1,TRBV2,.,.,CASSETGISYNEQFF,TGTGCCAGCAGTGAAACGGGGATCTCCTACAATGAGCAGTTCTTC
TRBJ1-6,TRBV5-6,TRBD1,.,CASSLMTGPDRGLLHF,TGTGCCAGCAGCTTGATGACAGGGCCCGATCGGGGGCTCCTCCACTTT
TRBJ1-5,TRBV10-3,TRBD1,.,CAISESGTGNQPQHF,TGTGCCATCAGTGAGTCCGGGACAGGCAATCAGCCCCAGCATTTT
TRBJ2-7,TRBV19,TRBD1,.,CASNRQGAREQYF,TGTGCCAGTAATCGCCAGGGGGCGCGGGAGCAGTACTTC
TRBJ1-2,TRBV18,TRBD1,.,CASSPRGQGNGYTF,TGTGCCAGCTCACCACGGGGACAGGGAAATGGCTACACCTTC
TRBJ2-3,TRBV4-2,.,once,CASSQATDTQYF,TGTGCCAGCAGCCAAGCCACGGATACGCAGTATTTT
TRBJ2-1,TRBV2,TRBD2,.,CASSERLAGDYNEQFF,TGTGCCAGCAGTGAACGTCTAGCGGGAGATTACAATGAGCAGTTCTTC
TRBJ2-1,TRBV5-4,TRBD2,.,CASSTKGTSLLDEQFF,TGTGCCAGTTCGACCAAGGGGACTAGCCTCCTAGATGAGCAGTTCTTC
TRBJ2-7,TRBV7-2,TRBD2,.,CASILVAGGPYEQYF,TGTGCCAGCATTCTAGTAGCGGGAGGGCCCTACGAGCAGTACTTC
TRBJ2-1,TRBV7-8,TRBD2,.,CASIAATSGYNEQFF,TGTGCCAGCATCGCTGCGACTAGCGGCTACAATGAGCAGTTCTTC
TRBJ1-6,TRBV5-5,.,.,CASSLATDRNSPLHF,TGTGCCAGCAGCTTGGCAACGGACAGAAATTCACCCCTCCACTTT
TRBJ2-1,TRBV7-2,.,.,CASSVGSPTYNEQFF,TGTGCCAGCAGCGTAGGGTCTCCTACCTACAATGAGCAGTTCTTC
TRBJ1-5,TRBV5-1,.,.,CASRHGGSNQPQHF,TGCGCCAGCAGGCACGGGGGTAGCAATCAGCCCCAGCATTTT
TRBJ2-3,TRBV7-2,TRBD2,once,CASSRLPGLAGATDTQYF,TGTGCCAGCAGCCGTCTCCCGGGACTAGCGGGAGCTACAGATACGCAGTATTTT